This entry lists 7 T cell receptor beta chains sequenced from one sample in a study of HIV-infected patients and healthy controls. Whole blood was used without fractionation, so all unsorted peripheral T cells were included. About 550 ng RNA was reverse transcribed with alpha and beta constant-region primers. Alpha and beta chain libraries were made separately by chain-specific third strand synthesis with multiplexing indices. MiXCR, applied by TCRdb to the 5' RACE reads, yields one record per CDR3 protein. The repertoire holds around 16,000 distinct CDR3 sequences, with around 9.2% as singletons. Sequencing was performed on blood. These TCRs come from an adult in good health.

This clonotype appeared a few times. The chain recombines TRBV5-4 with TRBJ1-1, with D unclear. V lost 5 bases, J lost 1 base, and 9 bases lay in between. The CDR3 has 13 residues. The germline V gene encodes CDR1 SGHNT and CDR2 YYREEE (reference sequence). DNA for the CDR3: TGTGCCAGCAGGATAAAAGAGAACACTGAAGCTTTCTTT. As protein: CASRIKENTEAFF.

This clonotype is categorized as medium-sized. V and J are TRBV4-1 and TRBJ1-4; 11 bases are a match to TRBD1. Germline V gene lookup returns CDR1 MGHRA and CDR2 YSYEKL. The CDR3 is 14 amino acids. V shed 10 bases and J 8 bases; nucleotides not matched to a gene: 9. CDR3 loop: CAISGGTGGEKLFF. CDR3 in DNA: TGCGCCATCAGTGGTGGGACAGGGGGAGAAAAACTGTTTTTT.

By its share, this clonotype is medium-sized. The chain joins TRBV11-2 to TRBJ1-1; a possible D gene is TRBD1 (5 bases). The CDR3 length is 16 residues. V was trimmed by 6 bases and J by 1 base, leaving 18 bases between them. Germline V CDR1 and CDR2: SGHAT, FQNNGV. CDR3 sequence reads: CASSHITTGPNTEAFF. As DNA, the CDR3 is TGTGCCAGCAGTCACATTACAACGGGGCCGAACACTGAAGCTTTCTTT.

This clonotype was counted many times. The chain couples TRBV18 to TRBJ2-7, with TRBD1 matching over 7 bases. The V gene end was trimmed by 4 bases and the J gene end by 3 bases; junction bases not matched to a gene: 6. Germline assignment: CDR1 KGHSH and CDR2 LQKENI. CDR3 length: 14 residues. CDR3: CASSLTGDYYEQYV. The CDR3 nucleotides read TGTGCCAGCTCACTTACAGGGGATTACTACGAGCAGTACGTC.

This clonotype qualifies as medium-sized. The chain joins TRBV29-1 to TRBJ2-2; 7 positions agree with TRBD2. The length of the CDR3 is 15 residues. CDR1 and CDR2 (germline): SQVTM, ANQGSEA. With 3 bases clipped from V and 3 bases from J, the junction kept 7 bases outside the gene matches. This CDR3 reads CSVDAGAGDTGELFF. CDR3 DNA sequence: TGCAGCGTTGATGCCGGCGCGGGAGACACCGGGGAGCTGTTTTTT.

This clonotype was detected many times. The chain joins TRBV29-1 to TRBJ2-3, with 10 bases lining up with TRBD2. With 6 bases clipped from V and 6 bases from J, the junction kept 24 bases outside the gene matches. This CDR3 has 19 amino acids. Germline CDR1 SQVTM, CDR2 ANQGSEA. The CDR3 DNA is TGCAGCGTAATGGGGATTATAGCGGGAGGCCGCTACCCCGAGGATACGCAGTATTTT. Its translation: CSVMGIIAGGRYPEDTQYF.

Relative to its sample, this clonotype is medium-sized (0.01 to 0.1%). The chain combines TRBV10-3 with TRBJ2-4; D remains ambiguous. Germline assignment: CDR1 ENHRY and CDR2 SYGVKD. CDR3 length equals 16 residues. The V end was cut by 2 bases, the J end by 0 bases, with 11 bases between. CDR3: CAISENLRLAKNIQYF. The CDR3 DNA follows: TGTGCCATCAGTGAGAATCTCCGGTTAGCCAAAAACATTCAGTACTTC.